This entry is about one TCR beta chain. Its antigen is currently unknown. The germline V gene has CDR1 MNHNY and CDR2 SVGAGI (reference sequence). The trim removed 6 bases at V and 9 bases at J, leaving 11 bases unmatched. The CDR3 is 15 residues long. This record belongs to a study of OX40 agonist ivuxolimab in advanced cancers. Study-wide context: Patients were dosed intravenously with ivuxolimab at 0.01 to 10 mg/kg every 2 weeks.

Study outcomes and limitations: Blood T cells, both CD4+ and CD8+, expanded clonally by week 6 at 0.1 to 3.0 mg/kg. Averaging showed that CD8+ T cells had more expanded clones than CD4+ did.

The assay was immunoSEQ multiplex PCR, and TCRdb's table has in-frame clones only and misses some. The table lists tens of thousands of clones, 85% to 95% of them singletons. The material was CD4+ or CD8+ T cells sorted from blood, obtained in a trial of the OX40 agonist ivuxolimab. The TCR was taken from an adult with an advanced solid tumor such as melanoma, head and neck, liver or kidney cancer. V is TRBV6-6 and J is TRBJ1-6; TRBD1 matches at 7 bases. CDR3 sequence: CASSLTGKQGSPLHF. The CDR3 bases are TGTGCCAGCAGCCTGACAGGGAAACAGGGTTCACCCCTCCACTTT.